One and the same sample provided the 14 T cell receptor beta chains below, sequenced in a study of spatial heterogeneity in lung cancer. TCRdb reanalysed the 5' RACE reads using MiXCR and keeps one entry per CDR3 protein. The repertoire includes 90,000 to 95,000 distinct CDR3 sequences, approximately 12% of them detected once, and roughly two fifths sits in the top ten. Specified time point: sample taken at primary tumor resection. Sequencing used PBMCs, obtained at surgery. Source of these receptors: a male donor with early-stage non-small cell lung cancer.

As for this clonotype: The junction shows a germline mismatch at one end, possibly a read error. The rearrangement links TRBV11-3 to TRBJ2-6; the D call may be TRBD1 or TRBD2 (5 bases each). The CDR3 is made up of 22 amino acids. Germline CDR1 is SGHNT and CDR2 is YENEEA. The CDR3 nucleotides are TGTGCCAGCACCTTAGTCGGGAAACAGAAACTTTGGGGGTCCTCTGGGGCCAACGTCCTGACTTTC. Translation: CASTLVGKQKLWGSSGANVLTF.

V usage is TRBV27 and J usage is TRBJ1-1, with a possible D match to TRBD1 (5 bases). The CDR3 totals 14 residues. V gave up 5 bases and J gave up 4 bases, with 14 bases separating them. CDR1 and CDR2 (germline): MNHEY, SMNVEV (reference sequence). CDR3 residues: CASSPLGASTEAFF. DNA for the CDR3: TGTGCCAGCAGTCCCCTCGGGGCGAGCACTGAAGCTTTCTTT.

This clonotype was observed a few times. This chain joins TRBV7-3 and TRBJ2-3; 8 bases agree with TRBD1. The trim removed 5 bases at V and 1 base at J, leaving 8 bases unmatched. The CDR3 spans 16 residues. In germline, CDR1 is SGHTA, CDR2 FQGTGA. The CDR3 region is CASSTQGAPGTDTQYF. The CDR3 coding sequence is TGTGCCAGCAGCACCCAGGGGGCGCCGGGCACAGATACGCAGTATTTT.

The CDR3 DNA reads TGTGCCAGCACTTGGGCCCGTGAGTCTTCCTCTGGCTACACCTTC. This translates into CASTWARESSSGYTF. J is TRBJ1-2 and V is TRBV12-3 or TRBV12-4; D is unclear. The CDR3 loop spans 15 amino acids. Trimming removed 7 bases from V and 7 bases from J, with 22 bases in between.

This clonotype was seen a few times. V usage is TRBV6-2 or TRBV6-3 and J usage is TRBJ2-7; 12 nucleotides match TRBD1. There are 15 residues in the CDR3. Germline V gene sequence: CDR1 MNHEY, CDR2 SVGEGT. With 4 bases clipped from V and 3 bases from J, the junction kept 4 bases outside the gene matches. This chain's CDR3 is CASSFRDRGLYEQYF. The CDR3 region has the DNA TGTGCCAGCAGTTTCAGGGACAGGGGGCTCTACGAGCAGTACTTC.

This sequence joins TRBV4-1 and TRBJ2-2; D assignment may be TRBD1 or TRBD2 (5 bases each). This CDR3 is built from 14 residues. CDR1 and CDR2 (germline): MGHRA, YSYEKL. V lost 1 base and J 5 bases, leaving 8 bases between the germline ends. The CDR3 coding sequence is TGCGCCAGCAGCCAAGCGTGGGGGACCGGGGAGCTGTTTTTT. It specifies CASSQAWGTGELFF.

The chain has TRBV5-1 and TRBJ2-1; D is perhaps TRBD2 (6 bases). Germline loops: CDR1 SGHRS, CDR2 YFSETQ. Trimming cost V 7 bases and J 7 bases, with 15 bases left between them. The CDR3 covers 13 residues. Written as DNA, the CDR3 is TGCGCCAGCCGATCGGGGAGCGGGAATGAGCAGTTCTTC. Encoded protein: CASRSGSGNEQFF.

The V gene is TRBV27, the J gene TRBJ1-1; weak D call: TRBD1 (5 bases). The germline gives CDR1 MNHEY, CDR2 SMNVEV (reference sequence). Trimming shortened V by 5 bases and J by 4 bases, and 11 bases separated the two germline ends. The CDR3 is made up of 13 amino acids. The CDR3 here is CASSARDATEAFF. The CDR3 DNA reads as TGTGCCAGCAGTGCCCGGGACGCCACTGAAGCTTTCTTT.

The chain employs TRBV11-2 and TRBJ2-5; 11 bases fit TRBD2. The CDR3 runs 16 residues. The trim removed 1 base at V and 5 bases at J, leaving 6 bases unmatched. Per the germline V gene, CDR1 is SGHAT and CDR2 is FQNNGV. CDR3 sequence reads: CASSLVSGGATETQYF. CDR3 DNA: TGTGCCAGCAGCTTAGTTAGCGGGGGGGCGACGGAGACCCAGTACTTC. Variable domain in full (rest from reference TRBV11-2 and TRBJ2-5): EAGVAQSPRYKIIEKRQSVAFWCNPISGHATLYWYQQILGQGPKLLIQFQNNGVVDDSQLPKDRFSAERLKGVDSTLKIQPAKLEDSAVYLCASSLVSGGATETQYFGPGTRLLVL.

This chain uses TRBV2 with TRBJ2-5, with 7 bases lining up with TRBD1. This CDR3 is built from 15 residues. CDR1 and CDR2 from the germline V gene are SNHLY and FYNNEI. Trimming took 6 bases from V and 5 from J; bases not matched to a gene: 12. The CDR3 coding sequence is TGTGCCAGCAGACCCATGACAGGGTGGGGGGAGACCCAGTACTTC. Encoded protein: CASRPMTGWGETQYF.

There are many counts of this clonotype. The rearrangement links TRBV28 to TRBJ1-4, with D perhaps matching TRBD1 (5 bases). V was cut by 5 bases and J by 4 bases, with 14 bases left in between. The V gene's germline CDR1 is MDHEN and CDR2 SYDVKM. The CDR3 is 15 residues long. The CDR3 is CASSPRGRNNEKLFF. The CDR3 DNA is TGTGCCAGCAGTCCCCGGGGACGGAATAATGAAAAACTGTTTTTT.

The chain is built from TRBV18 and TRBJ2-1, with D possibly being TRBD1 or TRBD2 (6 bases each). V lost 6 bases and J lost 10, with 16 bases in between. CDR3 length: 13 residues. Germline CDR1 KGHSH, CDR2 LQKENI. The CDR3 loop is CASSLGGGEEQFF. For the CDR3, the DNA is TGTGCCAGCTCGCTCGGGGGCGGAGAGGAGCAGTTCTTC. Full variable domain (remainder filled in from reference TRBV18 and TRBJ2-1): NAGVMQNPRHLVRRRGQEARLRCSPMKGHSHVYWYRQLPEEGLKFMVYLQKENIIDESGMPKERFSAEFPKEGPSILRIQQVVRGDSAAYFCASSLGGGEEQFFGPGTRLTVL.

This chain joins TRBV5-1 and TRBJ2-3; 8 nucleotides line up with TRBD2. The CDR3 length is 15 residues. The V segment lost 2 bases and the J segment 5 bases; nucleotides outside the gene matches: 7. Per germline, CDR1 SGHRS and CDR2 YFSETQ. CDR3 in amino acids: CASSLRLAGLDTQYF. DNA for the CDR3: TGCGCCAGCAGCTTACGGCTAGCGGGCCTAGATACGCAGTATTTT. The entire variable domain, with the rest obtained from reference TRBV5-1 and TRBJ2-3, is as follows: KAGVTQTPRYLIKTRGQQVTLSCSPISGHRSVSWYQQTPGQGLQFLFEYFSETQRNKGNFPGRFSGRQFSNSRSEMNVSTLELGDSALYLCASSLRLAGLDTQYFGPGTRLTVL.

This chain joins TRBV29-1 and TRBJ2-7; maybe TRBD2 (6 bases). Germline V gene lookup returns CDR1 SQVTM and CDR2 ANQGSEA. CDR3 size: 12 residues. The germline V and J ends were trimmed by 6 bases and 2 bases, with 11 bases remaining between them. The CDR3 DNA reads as TGCAGCGTGGTGACTAGTACCTACGAGCAGTACTTC. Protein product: CSVVTSTYEQYF.